This T cell receptor (beta chain) was documented in a study of cytomegalovirus exposure and HLA in healthy donors. Study details: Researchers previously reported finding roughly 120 million unique TCR beta sequences from 150 million to 200 million T cells.

PCR primers comprised 60 Vbeta and 13 Jbeta primers. Assay used: immunoSEQ multiplex PCR; TCRdb lists only in-frame clones, some missing. Found here are 200,000 to 250,000 clones, roughly 80% of them singletons; the top ten hold 1.7%. Whole-study results and caveats: Later analysis indicated greater clonal expansion among HLA-associated TCR beta chains than among equally common other chains. There were several of the most significant clusters that appeared linked to common viral pathogens in a later analysis.

Notes on this clone: Its antigen is undetermined.

Specimen: PBMCs. The receptor was isolated from a man aged 50 to 60 in good health and CMV-seronegative.

CDR3 in DNA: TGCGCCAGCAGCCCTCGACAGGCACAACACTCCTACGAGCAGTACTTC. Translation gives CASSPRQAQHSYEQYF. This chain uses TRBV5-1 with TRBJ2-5, with D possibly TRBD1 on 6 matching bases. The J call could be wrong; TRBJ2-7 is a better fit for the DNA end. This CDR3 has 16 amino acids. In germline, CDR1 is SGHRS, CDR2 YFSETQ.